This passage covers 26 T cell receptor beta chains from one sample sequenced in a study of T cell responses to AZD1222 COVID-19 vaccine. Sequencing used immunoSEQ multiplex PCR; TCRdb keeps in-frame clones, though not all of them. Of roughly 180,000 clones listed, about nine tenths are singletons. The source material was peripheral blood, sampled 28 days after the second AZD1222 dose. Receptor source: an adult who received the AZD1222 COVID-19 vaccine.

The chain employs TRBV27 and TRBJ2-3, with D possibly being TRBD1 or TRBD2 (5 bases each). The CDR3 covers 15 residues. In germline, CDR1 is MNHEY, CDR2 SMNVEV (reference sequence). V lost 3 bases to trimming and J lost 2 bases, with 12 bases between them. CDR3 amino acids: CASSLGRAPTDTQYF. The CDR3 DNA is TGTGCCAGCAGTTTGGGGCGGGCCCCCACAGATACGCAGTATTTT.

This chain uses TRBV6-6 with TRBJ2-3; 12 bases match TRBD2. The CDR3 loop spans 16 amino acids. Germline V CDR1 and CDR2: MNHNY, SVGAGI (reference sequence). The V and J ends lost 2 bases and 0 bases, in that order; junction bases with no gene match: 0. CDR3 amino acids: CASSYGLAGSTDTQYF. The CDR3 nucleotides are TGTGCCAGCAGTTACGGACTAGCGGGGAGCACAGATACGCAGTATTTT.

The rearrangement uses TRBV18 and TRBJ2-5; D might be TRBD2 (6 bases). Trimming pared 4 bases from V and 5 bases from J, leaving 11 bases between. Germline V gene lookup returns CDR1 KGHSH and CDR2 LQKENI. This CDR3 is built from 13 residues. The CDR3 region is CASSRDSRETQYF. DNA of the CDR3: TGTGCCAGCTCACGGGACTCCCGGGAGACCCAGTACTTC.

The chain is built from TRBV27 and TRBJ1-6; 7 nucleotides align to TRBD1. CDR3 length: 13 amino acids. The junction had 3 bases not matched to a gene; V was cut back by 6 bases and J by 7 bases. Germline V gives CDR1 MNHEY, CDR2 SMNVEV (reference sequence). CDR3 region: CASRTGRNSPLHF. The CDR3 nucleotides read TGTGCCAGCAGGACAGGGAGGAATTCACCCCTCCACTTT.

V gene TRBV19 combines with J gene TRBJ1-2; D possibly corresponds to TRBD1 (5 bases). The CDR3 covers 17 residues. V was cut by 6 bases and J by 4 bases, with 24 bases left in between. Looked up from germline, CDR1 is LNHDA and CDR2 is SQIVND (reference sequence). CDR3 sequence (DNA): TGTGCCAGTAGCCTGAATGAAGGAAGGGGAGGTGGCTATGGCTACACCTTC. It encodes CASSLNEGRGGGYGYTF.

The chain joins TRBV7-2 to TRBJ2-1; D is possibly TRBD2 (7 bases). Per germline, CDR1 SGHTA and CDR2 FQGNSA. Trimming left V 3 bases short and J 4 bases short, with 16 bases between. The CDR3 loop spans 16 amino acids. The CDR3 coding sequence is TGTGCCAGCAGCTTGGCCCAGGGGAGGGGGTACAATGAGCAGTTCTTC. Protein sequence: CASSLAQGRGYNEQFF.

The V call is TRBV6-2 or TRBV6-3, the J call TRBJ1-1, with D unresolved. The germline V gene encodes CDR1 MNHEY and CDR2 SVGEGT. This CDR3 is built from 11 residues. The germline V and J ends were trimmed by 5 bases and 3 bases, with 4 bases remaining between them. The CDR3 spells CASSTDTEAFF. In DNA, the CDR3 is TGTGCCAGCAGTACTGACACTGAAGCTTTCTTT.

The rearrangement uses TRBV11-2 and TRBJ2-7, with TRBD2 matching over 8 bases. This CDR3 has 15 residues. The J segment lost 1 base and the V segment lost 5 bases, leaving 7 bases of the junction unmatched. Germline V CDR1 and CDR2: SGHAT, FQNNGV. CDR3: CASSKGTRTSYEQYF. The CDR3 coding sequence is TGTGCCAGCAGCAAAGGGACTAGAACGTCCTACGAGCAGTACTTC.

This chain links TRBV19 with TRBJ1-5, with D tentatively TRBD1 (5 bases). Germline V gives CDR1 LNHDA, CDR2 SQIVND (reference sequence). V shed 6 bases and J shed 3 bases, with 15 bases lying between them. This CDR3 region has 15 residues. The CDR3 sequence: CASRPRGGDNQPQHF. CDR3 DNA: TGTGCCAGTAGACCCCGGGGCGGGGACAATCAGCCCCAGCATTTT. The complete variable domain, with remaining parts taken from reference TRBV19 and TRBJ1-5, reads DGGITQSPKYLFRKEGQNVTLSCEQNLNHDAMYWYRQDPGQGLRLIYYSQIVNDFQKGDIAEGYSVSREKKESFPLTVTSAQKNPTAFYLCASRPRGGDNQPQHFGDGTRLSIL.

The chain is built from TRBV6-1 and TRBJ1-1; D may be TRBD1 (5 bases). Germline lookup yields CDR1 MNHNS and CDR2 SASEGT. V shed 2 bases and J shed 4 bases, with 11 bases lying between them. This CDR3 is 14 amino acids long. For the CDR3, the DNA is TGTGCCAGCAGTGAATTGGGGGAGAGCACTGAAGCTTTCTTT. This encodes CASSELGESTEAFF.

The chain joins TRBV9 to TRBJ2-1; no firm D call. Deletions cut 0 bases from V and 2 bases from J, with 9 bases between. The CDR3 runs 15 residues. The germline V gene encodes CDR1 SGDLS and CDR2 YYNGEE. The CDR3 here is CASSVGAFAYNEQFF. In DNA form, the CDR3 reads TGTGCCAGCAGCGTAGGAGCGTTTGCCTACAATGAGCAGTTCTTC.

V is TRBV27 and J is TRBJ2-7; 14 nucleotides align to TRBD2. After removal of 6 bases from V and 0 bases from J, the junction contained 1 base not matched to a gene. The germline V gene encodes CDR1 MNHEY and CDR2 SMNVEV (reference sequence). The CDR3 extends over 15 amino acids. The DNA for the CDR3 is TGTGCCAGCAGAGGGACTAGCGGGAGCTCCTACGAGCAGTACTTC. Protein sequence: CASRGTSGSSYEQYF.

The rearrangement links TRBV5-5 to TRBJ2-7; no clear D gene. This CDR3 comprises 14 residues. Germline V gene data show CDR1 as SGHKS and CDR2 as YYEKEE (reference sequence). Trimming pared 0 bases from V and 1 base from J, leaving 8 bases between. Written as DNA, the CDR3 is TGTGCCAGCAGCTTGGGGGCATTGTCCTACGAGCAGTACTTC. This codes for CASSLGALSYEQYF.

CDR3 in DNA: TGTGCCAGCTCACCAATCAAAACCCGCACAGATACGCAGTATTTT. Amino acids: CASSPIKTRTDTQYF. The chain is built from TRBV18 and TRBJ2-3; D gene uncertain. The CDR3 loop spans 15 amino acids. Germline assignment: CDR1 KGHSH and CDR2 LQKENI. Trimming stripped 2 bases from V and 1 base from J, with 10 bases between.

The chain couples TRBV27 to TRBJ2-7, with D unresolved. Germline-derived CDR1 and CDR2 are MNHEY and SMNVEV (reference sequence). V dropped 6 bases and J dropped 2 bases, with 11 bases sitting between them. The CDR3 extends over 13 amino acids. The CDR3 sequence is CASSPAVTYEQYF. For the CDR3, the DNA is TGTGCCAGCAGCCCGGCGGTTACCTACGAGCAGTACTTC.

V usage is TRBV5-1 and J usage is TRBJ2-5, with 10 bases matching TRBD2. Germline V gives CDR1 SGHRS, CDR2 YFSETQ. J was trimmed by 6 bases and V by 1 base; bases with no gene match: 6. The CDR3 contains 15 residues. The CDR3: CASSLRSGGEKTQYF. The CDR3 bases are TGCGCCAGCAGCTTGAGGAGCGGGGGGGAAAAGACCCAGTACTTC.

The rearrangement links TRBV18 to TRBJ2-3; no firm D call. Germline lookup yields CDR1 KGHSH and CDR2 LQKENI. CDR3 size: 13 residues. The germline V and J ends were trimmed by 4 bases and 5 bases, with 10 bases remaining between them. The CDR3 DNA reads as TGTGCCAGCTCACAGGGCTGGTTAGATACGCAGTATTTT. It translates to CASSQGWLDTQYF.

This chain uses TRBV18 with TRBJ1-5; 8 bases line up with TRBD1. This CDR3 is 15 amino acids long. Looked up from germline, CDR1 is KGHSH and CDR2 is LQKENI. V shed 3 bases and J 1 base; nucleotides not matched to a gene: 2. CDR3: CASSPQGASNQPQHF. CDR3 bases: TGTGCCAGCTCACCGCAGGGGGCCAGCAATCAGCCCCAGCATTTT.

This chain connects TRBV4-1 to TRBJ2-7; maybe TRBD2 (6 bases). The CDR3 is 15 residues long. With 0 bases removed from V and 0 bases from J, the gap between germline ends came to 9 bases. Germline V CDR1 and CDR2: MGHRA, YSYEKL. CDR3 in DNA: TGCGCCAGCAGCCAAGATTGGAGGGGCTCCTACGAGCAGTACTTC. Its protein is CASSQDWRGSYEQYF.

This clone was counted once. CDR3 coding DNA: TGTGCCAGCAGTTCGGGACTAGCGACCTACAATGAGCAGTTCTTC. It yields the protein CASSSGLATYNEQFF. The chain joins TRBV6-2 or TRBV6-3 to TRBJ2-1, with TRBD2 matching 10 bases. Germline values: CDR1 MNHEY, CDR2 SVGEGT. The CDR3 consists of 15 residues. After removal of 4 bases from V and 2 bases from J, the junction contained 2 bases not matched to a gene.

The chain recombines TRBV27 with TRBJ1-6; D perhaps matches TRBD1 (5 bases). Germline V CDR1 and CDR2: MNHEY, SMNVEV (reference sequence). Trimming removed 5 bases from V and 10 bases from J, with 21 bases in between. The CDR3 is made up of 16 amino acids. CDR3 DNA sequence: TGTGCCAGCAGTCGAGGCCAAGCAGGGTTTCAGTCACCCCTCCACTTT. This translates into CASSRGQAGFQSPLHF.

The CDR3 coding sequence is TGTGCCAGCAGCTTAACCAAAACGACGGGAATCAATCAGCCCCAGCATTTT. Encoded protein: CASSLTKTTGINQPQHF. The chain joins TRBV5-8 to TRBJ1-5; no firm D call. V dropped 2 bases and J dropped 3 bases, with 18 bases sitting between them. The CDR3 length is 17 residues. CDR1 SGHTS and CDR2 YDEGEE come from the germline V gene.

This clone has only one observation. The J gene is TRBJ2-7, the V gene TRBV3-1 (or the pseudogene TRBV3-2), with 7 bases aligning to TRBD1. Germline trimming cut 5 bases from V and 4 bases from J; bases unmatched to any gene: 8. In germline, CDR1 is LGHDT, CDR2 YNNKEL (reference sequence). CDR3 length: 14 residues. Here the CDR3 reads CASSFPGQQYEQYF. Written as DNA, the CDR3 is TGTGCCAGCAGCTTTCCGGGACAGCAATACGAGCAGTACTTC.

V gene TRBV11-1 combines with J gene TRBJ1-1; D is ambiguous. Germline V gene data show CDR1 as SGHAT and CDR2 as FQDESV (reference sequence). The CDR3 runs to 14 residues. Trimming took off 6 bases at V and 1 base at J, with 12 bases between the two ends. For the CDR3, the DNA is TGTGCCAGCAGGCTAACGGATCCGAACACTGAAGCTTTCTTT. Translation gives CASRLTDPNTEAFF.

In DNA form, the CDR3 reads TGTGCCAGCAGCGTAGTGCCGGATTCCTACGAGCAGTACTTC. This gives the protein CASSVVPDSYEQYF. This chain connects TRBV9 to TRBJ2-7; D is uncertain. The CDR3 totals 14 residues. The V gene lost 0 bases and the J gene lost 1 base, with 8 bases spanning the gap. The germline gives CDR1 SGDLS, CDR2 YYNGEE.

This chain connects TRBV18 to TRBJ2-5, with a weak D call TRBD2 (6 bases). CDR1 KGHSH and CDR2 LQKENI come from the germline V gene. The CDR3 contains 12 residues. Trimming took 5 bases from V and 7 from J, leaving 11 bases between them. The CDR3 DNA reads TGTGCCAGCTCATCGGGGGAAGGGACCCAGTACTTC. This translates into CASSSGEGTQYF.